This T cell receptor beta chain was identified during a study of T cell changes during pregnancy in multiple sclerosis. The V end lost 2 bases, the J end lost 5 bases, and 12 bases lay between the germline ends. This CDR3 has 14 residues. Germline CDR1 is MNHEY and CDR2 is SVGAGI. Data came from immunoSEQ multiplex PCR; TCRdb stores just in-frame clones and leaves some out. The table shows about 80,000 clones, with about 91% occurring only once. The chain combines TRBV6-5 with TRBJ1-2, with a possible D match to TRBD1 (5 bases). Material: peripheral blood, obtained before pregnancy. The clonotype originates from a female donor with multiple sclerosis, enrolled in a pregnancy study. In DNA form, the CDR3 reads TGTGCCAGCAGTTACCGGGGGACGGCGTATGGCTACACCTTC. Its translation is CASSYRGTAYGYTF.